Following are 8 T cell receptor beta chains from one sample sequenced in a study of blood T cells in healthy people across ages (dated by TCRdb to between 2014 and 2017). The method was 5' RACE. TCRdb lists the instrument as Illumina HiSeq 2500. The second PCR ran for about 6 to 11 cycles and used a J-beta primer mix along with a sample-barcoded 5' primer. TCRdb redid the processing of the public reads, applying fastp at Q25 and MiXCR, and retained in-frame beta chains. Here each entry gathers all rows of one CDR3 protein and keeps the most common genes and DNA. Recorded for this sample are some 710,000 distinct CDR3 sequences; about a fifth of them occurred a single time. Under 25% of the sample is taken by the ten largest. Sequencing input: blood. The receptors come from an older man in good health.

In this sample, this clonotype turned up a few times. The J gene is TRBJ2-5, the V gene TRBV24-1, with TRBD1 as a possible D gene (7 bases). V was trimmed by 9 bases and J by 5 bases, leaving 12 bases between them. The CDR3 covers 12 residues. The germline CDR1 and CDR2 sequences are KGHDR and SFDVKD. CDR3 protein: CATATGTETQYF. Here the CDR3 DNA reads TGTGCCACCGCGACAGGGACTGAGACCCAGTACTTC.

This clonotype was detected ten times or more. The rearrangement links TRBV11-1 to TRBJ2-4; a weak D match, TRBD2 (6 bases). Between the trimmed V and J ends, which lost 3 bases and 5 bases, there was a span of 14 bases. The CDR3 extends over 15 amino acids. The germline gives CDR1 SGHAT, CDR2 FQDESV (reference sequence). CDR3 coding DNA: TGTGCCAGCAGCTTGGAGGGGCAGACCGAAAACATTCAGTACTTC. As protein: CASSLEGQTENIQYF. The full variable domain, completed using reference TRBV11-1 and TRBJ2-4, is EAEVAQSPRYKITEKSQAVAFWCDPISGHATLYWYRQILGQGPELLVQFQDESVVDDSQLPKDRFSAERLKGVDSTLKIQPAELGDSAMYLCASSLEGQTENIQYFGAGTRLSVL.

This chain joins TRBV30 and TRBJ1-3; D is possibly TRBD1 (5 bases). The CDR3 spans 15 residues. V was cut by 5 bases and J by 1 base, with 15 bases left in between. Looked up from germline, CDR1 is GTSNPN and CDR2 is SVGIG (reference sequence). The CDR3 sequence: CAWAPSGGSGNTIYF. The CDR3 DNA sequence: TGTGCCTGGGCACCCTCCGGGGGATCTGGAAACACCATATATTTT.

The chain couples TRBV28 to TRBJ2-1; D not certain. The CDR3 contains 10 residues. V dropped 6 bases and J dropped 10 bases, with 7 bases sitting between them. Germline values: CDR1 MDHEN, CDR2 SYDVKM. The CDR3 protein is CASRKREQFF. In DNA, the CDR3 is TGTGCCAGCAGAAAGCGAGAGCAGTTCTTC. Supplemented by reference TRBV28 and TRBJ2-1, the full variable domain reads DVKVTQSSRYLVKRTGEKVFLECVQDMDHENMFWYRQDPGLGLRLIYFSYDVKMKEKGDIPEGYSVSREKKERFSLILESASTNQTSMYLCASRKREQFFGPGTRLTVL.

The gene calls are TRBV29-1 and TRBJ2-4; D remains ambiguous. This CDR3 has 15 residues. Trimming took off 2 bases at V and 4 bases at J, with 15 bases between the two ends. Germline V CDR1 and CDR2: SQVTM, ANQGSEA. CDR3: CSVESPTDGKNIQYF. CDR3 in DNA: TGCAGCGTTGAATCGCCCACCGATGGGAAAAACATTCAGTACTTC.

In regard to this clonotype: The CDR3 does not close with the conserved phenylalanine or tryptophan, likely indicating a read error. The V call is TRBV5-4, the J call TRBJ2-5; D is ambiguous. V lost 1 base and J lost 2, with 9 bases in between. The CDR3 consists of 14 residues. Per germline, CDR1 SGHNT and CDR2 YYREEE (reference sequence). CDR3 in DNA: TGTGCCAGCAGCTTGTTGACATCACAAGAGACCCAGTACGTC. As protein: CASSLLTSQETQYV.

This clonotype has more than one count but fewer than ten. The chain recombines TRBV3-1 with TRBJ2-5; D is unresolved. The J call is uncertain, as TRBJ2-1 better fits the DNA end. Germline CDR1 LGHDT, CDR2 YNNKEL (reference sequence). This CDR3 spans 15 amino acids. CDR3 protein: CASSQFLPTYNEQFF. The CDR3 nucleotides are TGTGCCAGCAGCCAATTTCTACCCACCTACAATGAGCAGTTCTTC.

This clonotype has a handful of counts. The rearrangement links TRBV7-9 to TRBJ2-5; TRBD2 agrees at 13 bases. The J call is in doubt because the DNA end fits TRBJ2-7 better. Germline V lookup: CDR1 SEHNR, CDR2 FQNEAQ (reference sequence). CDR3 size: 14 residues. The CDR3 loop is CASSQTSGGTEQYF. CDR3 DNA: TGTGCCAGCAGCCAGACTAGCGGGGGGACCGAGCAGTACTTC.